These T cell receptor beta chains were read from a single sample in a study of chemoradiotherapy in HPV16-positive cancers. Clones were read by immunoSEQ multiplex PCR, and TCRdb kept only the in-frame ones, dropping some. The sample records 8,000 or so clones, over 65% being singletons. Specimen collection occurred from a patient who underwent chemoradiotherapy. Receptor source: a human donor with HPV-associated anogenital cancer. Both conserved end residues are part of each CDR3. The order of the fields is D gene, V gene, J gene, clone size, CDR3 protein, CDR3 DNA. D genes are given only for firm matches. A clone size is listed for some rows: how often the clone was seen (once, few, many), or a class if it is expanded.

D gene: NA
V gene: TRBV4-1
J gene: TRBJ1-6
clone size: NA
CDR3 protein: CASSLKEEVPPYYNSPLHF
CDR3 DNA: TGCGCCAGCAGCTTAAAAGAGGAGGTCCCTCCGTACTATAATTCACCCCTCCACTTT

D gene: NA
V gene: TRBV19
J gene: TRBJ1-3
clone size: NA
CDR3 protein: CASSINSNSGNTIYF
CDR3 DNA: TGTGCCAGTAGTATCAACTCTAACTCTGGAAACACCATATATTTT

D gene: NA
V gene: TRBV2
J gene: TRBJ1-1
clone size: few
CDR3 protein: CASSYDTEAFF
CDR3 DNA: TGTGCCAGCTCGTACGACACTGAAGCTTTCTTT

D gene: NA
V gene: TRBV4-3
J gene: TRBJ2-7
clone size: NA
CDR3 protein: CASSQESMSSYEQYF
CDR3 DNA: TGCGCCAGCAGCCAAGAGAGTATGAGCTCCTACGAGCAGTACTTC

D gene: NA
V gene: TRBV19
J gene: TRBJ2-1
clone size: NA
CDR3 protein: CASSIAAGSSYNEQFF
CDR3 DNA: TGTGCCAGTAGTATAGCAGCAGGGAGCTCCTACAATGAGCAGTTCTTC

D gene: TRBD1
V gene: TRBV10-2
J gene: TRBJ1-2
clone size: NA
CDR3 protein: CATTQGVGNYGYTF
CDR3 DNA: TGCGCCACCACCCAGGGGGTTGGGAACTATGGCTACACCTTC

D gene: TRBD2
V gene: TRBV5-1
J gene: TRBJ2-3
clone size: NA
CDR3 protein: CASSLGTNTDTQYF
CDR3 DNA: TGCGCCAGCAGCTTAGGGACTAACACAGATACGCAGTATTTT

D gene: NA
V gene: TRBV29-1
J gene: TRBJ2-5
clone size: NA
CDR3 protein: CSVEQGRETQYF
CDR3 DNA: TGCAGCGTTGAACAGGGTCGGGAGACCCAGTACTTC

D gene: NA
V gene: TRBV7-9
J gene: TRBJ1-4
clone size: NA
CDR3 protein: CASSLAALPNEKLFF
CDR3 DNA: TGTGCCAGCAGCTTAGCGGCCCTTCCTAATGAAAAACTGTTTTTT

D gene: TRBD1
V gene: TRBV2
J gene: TRBJ2-7
clone size: NA
CDR3 protein: CASSEGQGHYEQYF
CDR3 DNA: TGTGCCAGCAGTGAAGGACAGGGTCACTACGAGCAGTACTTC

D gene: NA
V gene: TRBV7-3
J gene: TRBJ2-5
clone size: once
CDR3 protein: CASSLSLGETQYF
CDR3 DNA: TGTGCCAGCAGCTTATCTCTAGGGGAGACCCAGTACTTC

D gene: NA
V gene: TRBV5-1
J gene: TRBJ2-2
clone size: NA
CDR3 protein: CASSLWGGNTGELFF
CDR3 DNA: TGCGCCAGCAGCTTATGGGGAGGGAACACCGGGGAGCTGTTTTTT

D gene: NA
V gene: TRBV9
J gene: TRBJ1-4
clone size: NA
CDR3 protein: CASSGEQEINEKLFF
CDR3 DNA: TGTGCCAGCAGCGGCGAACAGGAGATAAATGAAAAACTGTTTTTT

D gene: TRBD1
V gene: TRBV18
J gene: TRBJ1-5
clone size: once
CDR3 protein: CASSPGTGNQPQHF
CDR3 DNA: TGTGCCAGCTCACCAGGGACAGGGAATCAGCCCCAGCATTTT

D gene: NA
V gene: TRBV14
J gene: TRBJ2-1
clone size: NA
CDR3 protein: CASSQFSDGRRPSYNEQFF
CDR3 DNA: TGTGCCAGCAGCCAGTTTTCGGACGGGCGTCGTCCATCCTACAATGAGCAGTTCTTC

D gene: NA
V gene: TRBV10-2
J gene: TRBJ2-1
clone size: once
CDR3 protein: CASSEPAVYEQFF
CDR3 DNA: TGCGCCAGCAGTGAACCCGCCGTGTATGAGCAGTTCTTC

D gene: NA
V gene: TRBV18
J gene: TRBJ1-1
clone size: NA
CDR3 protein: CASSPRRDRNTEAFF
CDR3 DNA: TGTGCCAGCTCCCCCCGCAGGGATAGAAACACTGAAGCTTTCTTT

D gene: NA
V gene: TRBV28
J gene: TRBJ2-5
clone size: NA
CDR3 protein: CASSNLGQNQETQYF
CDR3 DNA: TGTGCCAGCAGTAACCTTGGCCAGAACCAAGAGACCCAGTACTTC

D gene: NA
V gene: TRBV5-6
J gene: TRBJ2-7
clone size: NA
CDR3 protein: CASSLAAGRHEQYF
CDR3 DNA: TGTGCCAGCAGCTTGGCGGCGGGGCGGCACGAGCAGTACTTC

D gene: TRBD2
V gene: TRBV28
J gene: TRBJ2-1
clone size: NA
CDR3 protein: CASSLSGGPLNEQFF
CDR3 DNA: TGTGCCAGCAGTCTTAGCGGGGGGCCCTTGAATGAGCAGTTCTTC

D gene: TRBD1
V gene: TRBV5-1
J gene: TRBJ1-2
clone size: NA
CDR3 protein: CASSPGGRTGQGYGYTF
CDR3 DNA: TGCGCCAGCAGCCCGGGGGGGCGGACAGGGCAAGGCTATGGCTACACCTTC

D gene: TRBD1
V gene: TRBV2
J gene: TRBJ1-6
clone size: NA
CDR3 protein: CASSWDRDNSPLHF
CDR3 DNA: TGTGCCAGCAGCTGGGACAGGGATAATTCACCCCTCCACTTT

D gene: TRBD1
V gene: TRBV7-9
J gene: TRBJ2-5
clone size: NA
CDR3 protein: CASSLISTGGDQYF
CDR3 DNA: TGTGCCAGCAGCCTTATTTCGACAGGGGGCGACCAGTACTTC

D gene: NA
V gene: TRBV11-2
J gene: TRBJ2-3
clone size: NA
CDR3 protein: CASSPPQGTQYF
CDR3 DNA: TGTGCCAGCAGCCCCCCCCAGGGTACGCAGTATTTT

D gene: NA
V gene: TRBV21-1
J gene: TRBJ1-1
clone size: once
CDR3 protein: CASSKGKENTEAFF
CDR3 DNA: TGTGCCAGCAGCAAAGGGAAGGAGAACACTGAAGCTTTCTTT

D gene: NA
V gene: TRBV5-6
J gene: TRBJ2-1
clone size: NA
CDR3 protein: CASSENSNYNEQFF
CDR3 DNA: TGTGCCAGCAGCGAAAACAGCAATTACAATGAGCAGTTCTTC

D gene: TRBD1
V gene: TRBV30
J gene: TRBJ1-1
clone size: once
CDR3 protein: CAGDRDDWDTEAFF
CDR3 DNA: TGTGCCGGAGACAGGGACGATTGGGACACTGAAGCTTTCTTT